This TCR beta chain stems from a study of T cells expressing NK-cell markers. Broader study findings: Where several donors were concerned, these clonotypes also led the CD3+CD56-NKG2C+ fraction.

TCRdb reprocessed the 5' RACE reads and keeps a single row for each CDR3 protein, giving no DNA. This sample's table has around 280,000 distinct CDR3 sequences. Regarding this clonotype: The antigen remains unidentified.

The sample consisted of blood T cells: a sorted CD56 or NKG2C T cell subset, CD4+ or CD8+ T cells, or bulk PBMC T cells (not recorded which). The sequence derives from a man between 18 and 35 years old in good health.

The CDR3 here is CASSVSRSGGEAFF. This chain joins TRBV12-3 or TRBV12-4 and TRBJ1-1; TCRdb's D gene call, TRBD1, goes unchecked for lack of DNA. This CDR3 region has 14 residues.